Shown below are 7 T cell receptor beta chains from a single sample sequenced in a study of OX40 agonist ivuxolimab in advanced cancers. Method: immunoSEQ multiplex PCR; TCRdb's copy keeps in-frame clones and lacks some. The sample consists of more than 70,000 clones, about 90% of them appearing once. Sequenced material: CD4+ or CD8+ T cells sorted from blood, taken in a trial of the OX40 agonist ivuxolimab. Every receptor here comes from an adult with an advanced solid tumor such as melanoma, head and neck, liver or kidney cancer.

CDR3 DNA: TGTGCCAGCTCAGGGCAGGATAATTACAATGAGCAGTTCTTC. As protein: CASSGQDNYNEQFF. The V gene is TRBV18, the J gene TRBJ2-1; no reliable D call. The CDR3 is 14 residues long. V was trimmed by 5 bases and J by 4 bases, leaving 12 bases between them. From germline, CDR1 is KGHSH and CDR2 LQKENI.

V usage is TRBV6-5 and J usage is TRBJ2-7; 8 bases map to TRBD2. V lost 6 bases to trimming and J lost 3 bases; unmatched junction nucleotides: 7. Germline values: CDR1 MNHEY, CDR2 SVGAGI. The CDR3 covers 14 residues. The CDR3 is CASRSTSANYEQYF. DNA for the CDR3: TGTGCCAGCAGGTCGACTAGCGCAAACTACGAGCAGTACTTC.

The J gene is TRBJ2-4, the V gene TRBV28; a possible D gene is TRBD2 (6 bases). The CDR3 loop spans 14 amino acids. V was cut by 3 bases and J by 10 bases, with 16 bases left in between. Germline assignment: CDR1 MDHEN and CDR2 SYDVKM. The CDR3 region has the DNA TGTGCCAGCAGTTTGGAGGGCCAGAAGGGGATTCAGTACTTC. Translating gives CASSLEGQKGIQYF.

The sample holds a few counts of this clone. The chain has TRBV2 and TRBJ1-2; D possibly corresponds to TRBD1 (6 bases). The CDR3 covers 13 residues. Trimming shortened V by 4 bases and J by 2 bases, and 8 bases separated the two germline ends. Looked up from germline, CDR1 is SNHLY and CDR2 is FYNNEI. This CDR3 reads CASSGQGNYGYTF. The CDR3 DNA is TGTGCCAGCAGTGGCCAGGGGAACTATGGCTACACCTTC.

This clone was observed a single time. One end of the junction fails to match germline, which may point to a read error. This rearrangement joins TRBV7-7 to TRBJ2-3; D unclear. The CDR3 contains 13 residues. Germline CDR1 reads SSHAT; CDR2 reads FNYEAQ (reference sequence). The CDR3: CASSSLVADTQYF. DNA of the CDR3: TGTGCTAGCAGCTCCTTGGTGGCAGATACGCAGTATTTT. Using reference TRBV7-7 and TRBJ2-3 for the parts outside the CDR3, the full variable domain is GAGVSQSPRYKVTKRGQDVTLRCDPISSHATLYWYQQALGQGPEFLTYFNYEAQPDKSGLPSDRFSAERPEGSISTLTIQRTEQRDSAMYRCASSSLVADTQYFGPGTRLTVL.

The CDR3 coding sequence is TGTGCCAGCAGTGCCCGTCGAAATAATCAGCCCCAGCATTTT. This gives the protein CASSARRNNQPQHF. The chain carries TRBV28 and TRBJ1-5; no reliable D call. Trimming shortened V by 5 bases and J by 4 bases, and 12 bases separated the two germline ends. This CDR3 comprises 14 residues. Germline V lookup: CDR1 MDHEN, CDR2 SYDVKM.

The chain carries TRBV11-3 and TRBJ2-5; 14 bases line up with TRBD2. Trimming took 0 bases from V and 8 from J; bases not matched to a gene: 17. Germline V gives CDR1 SGHNT, CDR2 YENEEA. The CDR3 spans 20 residues. Here the CDR3 DNA reads TGTGCCAGCAGCTTAGAGGGCAAGGGGACTAGCGGGAGCTCCCTGAAAACCCAGTACTTC. Amino acids: CASSLEGKGTSGSSLKTQYF.